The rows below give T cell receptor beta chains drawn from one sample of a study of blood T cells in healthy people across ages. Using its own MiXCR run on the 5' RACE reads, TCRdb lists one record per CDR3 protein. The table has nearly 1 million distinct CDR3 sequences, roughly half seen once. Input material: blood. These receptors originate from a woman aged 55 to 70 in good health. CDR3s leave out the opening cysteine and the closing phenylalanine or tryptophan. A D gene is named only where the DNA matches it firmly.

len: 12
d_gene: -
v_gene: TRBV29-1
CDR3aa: SVPEGGAAYGYT

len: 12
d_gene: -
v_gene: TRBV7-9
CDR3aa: ASSLPLGAHEQF

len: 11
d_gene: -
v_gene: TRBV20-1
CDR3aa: SARDGGIETQY

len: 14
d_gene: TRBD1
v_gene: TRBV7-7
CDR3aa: ASSPQGSGNYNEQF

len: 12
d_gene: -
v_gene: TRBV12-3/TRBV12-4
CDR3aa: ASSLGRAVDTQY

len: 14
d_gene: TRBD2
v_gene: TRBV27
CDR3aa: ASKLAGYMGTDTQY

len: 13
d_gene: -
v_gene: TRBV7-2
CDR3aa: ASSLRGGITDTQY

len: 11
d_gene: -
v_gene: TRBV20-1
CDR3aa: SARTQGNRGYT

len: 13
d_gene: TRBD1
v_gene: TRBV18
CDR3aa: ASSLQATGNYEQY

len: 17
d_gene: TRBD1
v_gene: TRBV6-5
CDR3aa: ASSYSGTGLRRDTGELF

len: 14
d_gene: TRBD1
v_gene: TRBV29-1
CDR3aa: SVEGAGQGDNYGYT

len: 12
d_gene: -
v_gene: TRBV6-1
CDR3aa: ASSWGAGANVLT

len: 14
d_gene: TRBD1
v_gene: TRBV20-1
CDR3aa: SASGADRVPKYGYT

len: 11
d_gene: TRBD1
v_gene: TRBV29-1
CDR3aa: SVQTGGGGEQF

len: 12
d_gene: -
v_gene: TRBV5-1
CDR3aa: ASGLTGGPYEQY

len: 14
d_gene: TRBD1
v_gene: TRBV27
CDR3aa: ASSSWDSSSTDTQY

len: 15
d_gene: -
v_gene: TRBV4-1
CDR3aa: ASSQDGTRRKDNEQF

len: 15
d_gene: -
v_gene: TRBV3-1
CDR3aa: ASSQDFLGWGTDTQY

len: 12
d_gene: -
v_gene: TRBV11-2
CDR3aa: ASRINRYSYEQY

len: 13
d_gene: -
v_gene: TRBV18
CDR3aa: ASSPGEVGANVLT

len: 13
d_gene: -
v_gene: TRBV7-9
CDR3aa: ASSLGRTPNYGYT

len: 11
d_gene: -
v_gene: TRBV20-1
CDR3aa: SATHGTYHEQF

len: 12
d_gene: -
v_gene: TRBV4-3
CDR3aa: ASSQDLWGEKLF

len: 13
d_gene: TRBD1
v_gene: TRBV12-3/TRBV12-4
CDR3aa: ASRRPGQGWNEQY

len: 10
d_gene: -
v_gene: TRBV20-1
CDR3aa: SAIVSQETQY

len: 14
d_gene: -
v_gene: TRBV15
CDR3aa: ATSRDPDSNEETQY

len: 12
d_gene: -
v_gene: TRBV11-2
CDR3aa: ASSFRISNTEAF

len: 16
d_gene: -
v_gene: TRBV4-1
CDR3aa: ASSQDSGGARGGGEQF

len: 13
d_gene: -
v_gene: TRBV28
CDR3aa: ASLVSHGYEDTQY

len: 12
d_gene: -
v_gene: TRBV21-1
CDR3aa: ASSKVVVFAEAF

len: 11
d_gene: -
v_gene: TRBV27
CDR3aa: ASSLFTGETQY

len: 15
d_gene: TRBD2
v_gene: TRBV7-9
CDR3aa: ASKPPPGLRINNEQY

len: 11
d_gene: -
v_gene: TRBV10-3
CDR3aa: AISRTDQETQY

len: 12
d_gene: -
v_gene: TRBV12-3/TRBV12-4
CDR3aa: ASSLRGVGNGYT

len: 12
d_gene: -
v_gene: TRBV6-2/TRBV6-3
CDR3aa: ASSYSGVSEPQH

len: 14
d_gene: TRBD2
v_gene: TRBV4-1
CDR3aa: ASSQDRTSGYNEQY

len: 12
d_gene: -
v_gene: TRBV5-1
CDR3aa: ASSPRDLGEKLF

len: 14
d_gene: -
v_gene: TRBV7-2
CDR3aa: ASSLPLVASTDTQY

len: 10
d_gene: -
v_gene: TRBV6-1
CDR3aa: ASGALYQPQH

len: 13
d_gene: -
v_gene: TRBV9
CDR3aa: ASSGAPDVQETQY

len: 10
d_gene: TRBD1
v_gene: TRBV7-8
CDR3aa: ASSLGGWTGY

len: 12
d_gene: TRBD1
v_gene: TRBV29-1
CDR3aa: SVQDRGLWNEQF

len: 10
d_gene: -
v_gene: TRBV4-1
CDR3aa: ASSQDLDIQY

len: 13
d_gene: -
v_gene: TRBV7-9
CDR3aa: ASSSGNRAQETQY

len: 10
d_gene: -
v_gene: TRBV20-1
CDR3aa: RALLWTDGYT

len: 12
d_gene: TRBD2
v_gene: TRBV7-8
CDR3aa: ASSFSGSGKTQY

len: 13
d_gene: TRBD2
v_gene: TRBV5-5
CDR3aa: ASSWGGLLYNEQY

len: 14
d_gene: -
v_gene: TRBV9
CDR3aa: ASSVGGSGYTGELF

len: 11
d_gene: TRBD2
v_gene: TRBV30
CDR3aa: AWSVRGVHEQY

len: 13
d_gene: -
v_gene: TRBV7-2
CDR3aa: ASSFGVSGSYEQY

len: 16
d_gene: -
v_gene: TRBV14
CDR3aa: ASSQIQKTSVAKNIQY

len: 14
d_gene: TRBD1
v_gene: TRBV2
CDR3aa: ASTIPGQGIADTQY

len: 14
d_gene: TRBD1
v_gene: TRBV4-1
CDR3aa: ASSQMTGGAGGELF

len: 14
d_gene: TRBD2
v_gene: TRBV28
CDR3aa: ASSLGMRAGTYEQY

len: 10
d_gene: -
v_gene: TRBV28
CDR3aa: ASSRTYNEQF

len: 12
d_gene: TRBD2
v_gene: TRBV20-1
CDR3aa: SAVLGRVQETQY

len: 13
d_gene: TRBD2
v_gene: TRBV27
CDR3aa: ASSGLAGSTDTQY

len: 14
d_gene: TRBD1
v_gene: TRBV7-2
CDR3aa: ASSRQGPLGANVLT

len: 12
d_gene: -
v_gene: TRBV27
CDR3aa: ASSNLMRDYEQY

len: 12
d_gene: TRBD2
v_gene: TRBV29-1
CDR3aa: NTSSGEAYNEQF